The present T cell receptor (beta chain) was sequenced within a study of blood T cell repertoires in COVID-19. CDR1 is SGHKS and CDR2 is YYEKEE in the germline V gene (reference sequence). The CDR3 is 12 amino acids. V was cut by 4 bases and J by 0 bases, with 4 bases left in between. The authors' processing: Estimation of nucleated cell counts relied on the amplification of reference gene primers. The repertoire was sequenced with immunoSEQ multiplex PCR; TCRdb's copy has only in-frame clones and lacks some. V, J and clone size were drawn from that table, and D and trimming were deduced from the DNA. The data hold about 85,000 clones, with around nine tenths observed a single time.

The chain recombines TRBV5-5 with TRBJ2-5, with D uncertain. The clonotype comes from a man over 45 with acute or convalescent COVID-19. The sequenced sample consisted of peripheral blood. The CDR3 coding sequence is TGTGCCAGCAGCCTGTACCAAGAGACCCAGTACTTC. Amino acids: CASSLYQETQYF.